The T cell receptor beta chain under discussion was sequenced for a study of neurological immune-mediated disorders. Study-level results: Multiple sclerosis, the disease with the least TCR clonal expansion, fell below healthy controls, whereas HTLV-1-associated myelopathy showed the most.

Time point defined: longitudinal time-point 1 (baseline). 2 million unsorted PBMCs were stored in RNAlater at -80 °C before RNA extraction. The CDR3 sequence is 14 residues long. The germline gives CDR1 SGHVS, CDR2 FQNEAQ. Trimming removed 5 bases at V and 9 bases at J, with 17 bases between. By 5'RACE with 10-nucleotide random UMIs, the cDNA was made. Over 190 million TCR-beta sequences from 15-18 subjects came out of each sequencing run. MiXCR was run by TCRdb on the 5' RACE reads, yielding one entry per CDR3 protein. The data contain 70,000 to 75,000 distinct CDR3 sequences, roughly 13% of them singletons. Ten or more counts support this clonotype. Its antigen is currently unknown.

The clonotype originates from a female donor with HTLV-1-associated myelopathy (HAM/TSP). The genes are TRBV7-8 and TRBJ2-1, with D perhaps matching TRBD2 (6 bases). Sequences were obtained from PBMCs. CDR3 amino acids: CASSPDLLGGEQFF. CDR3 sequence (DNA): TGTGCCAGCAGCCCTGACCTCTTGGGAGGTGAGCAGTTCTTC.